This T cell receptor beta chain emerged from a study of shared clonotypes between healthy human individuals. TCRdb's copy holds only in-frame clones and misses some; the assay was immunoSEQ multiplex PCR. The sample holds about 2 million clones, roughly 95% seen once. The V end lost 0 bases, the J end lost 0 bases, and 18 bases lay between the germline ends. The germline gives CDR1 SGHRS, CDR2 YFSETQ. The CDR3 has 18 residues. The genes are TRBV5-1 and TRBJ1-1; no clear D gene. The sample was naive CD4+ T cells sorted from blood. The subset is: CD45RA+ positively selected. The TCR comes from a man aged 18 to 35 in good health. The CDR3 is CASSLEWTVPPVNTEAFF. The CDR3 DNA reads as TGCGCCAGCAGCTTGGAGTGGACGGTACCTCCGGTGAACACTGAAGCTTTCTTT.